The clone carrying this T cell receptor (beta chain) was picked up one time. The antigen is unknown. This entry is derived from a study of siplizumab effects on memory and regulatory T cells. Broader study findings: Researchers did not confirm the suppressive function of proliferating Tregs from siplizumab cultures. A mean of approximately 69% of mappable alloreactive CD4+ clones were Treg-derived with siplizumab, compared with about 30% in controls. The drug siplizumab significantly decreased the alloreactive sequences that could be traced to unstimulated CD4+ memory cells.

From germline, CDR1 is LGHNT and CDR2 FRNRAP. The germline V and J ends were trimmed by 7 bases and 7 bases, with 10 bases remaining between them. The CDR3 is 12 residues long. The repertoire was sequenced with immunoSEQ multiplex PCR; TCRdb's copy has only in-frame clones and lacks some. The sample holds 90,000 to 120,000 clones, just over 90% seen once. Sequenced material: Tregs sorted from blood. This rearrangement joins TRBV12-5 to TRBJ2-2, with D unclear. The receptor's source is a human donor in good health. CDR3 region: CASAPQGGELFF. The CDR3 DNA follows: TGTGCTAGTGCCCCGCAAGGCGGGGAGCTGTTTTTT.